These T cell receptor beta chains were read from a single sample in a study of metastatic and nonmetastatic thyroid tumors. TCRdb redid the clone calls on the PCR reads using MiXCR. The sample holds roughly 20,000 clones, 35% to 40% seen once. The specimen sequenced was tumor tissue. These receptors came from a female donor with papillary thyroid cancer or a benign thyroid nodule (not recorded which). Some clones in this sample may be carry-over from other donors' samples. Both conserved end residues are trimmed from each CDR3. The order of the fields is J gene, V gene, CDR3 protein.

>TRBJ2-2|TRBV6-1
ASSQTGGNTGELF
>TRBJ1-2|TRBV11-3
ASSGGGTGSNYGYT
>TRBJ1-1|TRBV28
ASSLAREAF
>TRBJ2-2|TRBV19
ASSGTLNTGELF
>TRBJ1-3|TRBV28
ASNPGAGSGNTIY
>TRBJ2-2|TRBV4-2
ASSQEVYTGELF
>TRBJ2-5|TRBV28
ASSFLASGKDRETQY
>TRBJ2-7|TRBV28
ASSWEVAEQY
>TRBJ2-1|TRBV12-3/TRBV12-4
ASRTSGRGNEQF
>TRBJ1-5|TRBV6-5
ASSYSMNSNQPQH
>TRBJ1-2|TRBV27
ASSRKGVPLDGYT
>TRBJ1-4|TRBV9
ASSAQGTTNEKLF
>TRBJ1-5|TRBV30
AWSLGTGANQPQH
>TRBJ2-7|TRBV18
ASSPRQGVYEQY
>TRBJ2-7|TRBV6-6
ASSYSAAYTYEQY
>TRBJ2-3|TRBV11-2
ASSFLSSGRTDTQY
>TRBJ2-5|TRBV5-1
ASSLTGNFGETQY
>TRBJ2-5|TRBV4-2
ASSQDIPGRGLETQY
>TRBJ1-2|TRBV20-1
SASPTGSGGYT
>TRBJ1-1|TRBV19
ASSTGREDTEAF
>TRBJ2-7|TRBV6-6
ASSYPGTLGEQY
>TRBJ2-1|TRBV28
ASSPRTSTSFGGNEQF
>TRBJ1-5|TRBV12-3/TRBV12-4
ASSLTLAGQPQH
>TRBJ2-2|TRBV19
ASSIVGGTGELF
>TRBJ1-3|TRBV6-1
ASSPARAGASGNTIY
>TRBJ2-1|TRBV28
ASILTSGYNEQF
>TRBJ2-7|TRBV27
ASSFRTASYEQY
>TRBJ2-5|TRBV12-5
ASGSHWTSGSRVPQETQY
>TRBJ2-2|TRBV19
ASSIEANTGELF